The rows below give T cell receptor beta chains drawn from one sample of a study of T-cell reconstitution after alpha-beta-depleted transplantation in children. TCRdb ran MiXCR on the PCR reads and lists one entry per CDR3 protein. Of 250,000 to 300,000 distinct CDR3 sequences listed, 11% were seen once; the top ten hold roughly a quarter. Sequenced material: peripheral blood, taken 180 days after TCRalphabeta/CD19-depleted stem cell transplant. These receptors came from a male patient between 2 and 9 years old who had a stem cell transplant for chronic granulomatous disease, so the T cells may come from the graft donor. Both conserved end residues are trimmed from each CDR3.

v_call | cdr3_aa
TRBV7-2 | ASSSNRVETQY
TRBV12-3/TRBV12-4 | ASTRDRSPNQPQH
TRBV5-1 | ASSLGAQYGYT
TRBV7-3 | ASSRDYLYEQY
TRBV20-1 | SALGQLNQPQH
TRBV19 | ASSPKTGAGAKNSQY
TRBV12-3/TRBV12-4 | ASRRGINGYEQY
TRBV5-1 | ASSLPAGEGEQF
TRBV10-3 | AIFDPTGPNYGYT
TRBV7-2 | ASSQLISGRDYEQY
TRBV28 | ASSLTRSFTMSSSSGYNEQF
TRBV5-1 | ASSPRTSGDTQY
TRBV12-3/TRBV12-4 | ASSFWASGRAQHEQY
TRBV27 | ASSLTGANVLT
TRBV7-9 | ASSLTGTLGSEAF
TRBV20-1 | SANPTSGFTYEQY
TRBV28 | ASSESQASPAGELF
TRBV18 | ASSPLGRKETQY
TRBV10-2 | ASSRWGELF
TRBV5-1 | ASSSDGSYEQY
TRBV20-1 | SARGQGRLYNSPLH
TRBV6-5 | ASSYEGNSPLH
TRBV2 | ASFNSGQYNEQF
TRBV5-1 | ASSLADDGGACNEQF
TRBV6-8 | ASRTSGQGREVEQF
TRBV27 | ASSLLRTRNEQF
TRBV12-3/TRBV12-4 | ASSIASGGSYNEQF
TRBV2 | ASSDEAYNEQF
TRBV18 | ASHRGSDTGELF